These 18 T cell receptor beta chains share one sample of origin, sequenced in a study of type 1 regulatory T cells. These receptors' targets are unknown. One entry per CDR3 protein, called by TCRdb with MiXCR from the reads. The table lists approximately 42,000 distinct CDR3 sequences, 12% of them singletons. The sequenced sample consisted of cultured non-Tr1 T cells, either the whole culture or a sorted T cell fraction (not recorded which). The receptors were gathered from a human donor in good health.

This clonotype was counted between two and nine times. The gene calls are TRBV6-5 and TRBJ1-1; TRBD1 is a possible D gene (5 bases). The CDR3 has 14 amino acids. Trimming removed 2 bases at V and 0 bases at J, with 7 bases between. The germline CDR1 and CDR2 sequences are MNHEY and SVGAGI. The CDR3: CASSYGGVNTEAFF. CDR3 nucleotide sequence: TGTGCCAGCAGTTACGGGGGGGTGAACACTGAAGCTTTCTTT.

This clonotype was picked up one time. The CDR3 spells CASSARTSVLSYNEQFF. The CDR3 DNA reads as TGTGCCAGCAGCGCTCGGACTAGCGTCCTCTCCTACAATGAGCAGTTCTTC. The V gene is TRBV9, the J gene TRBJ2-1; 9 nucleotides match TRBD2. Trimming at V came to 3 bases and at J to 0 bases, leaving 7 bases not matched to a gene. The CDR3 is made up of 17 amino acids. Germline-derived CDR1 and CDR2 are SGDLS and YYNGEE.

CDR3 amino acids: CASSRTGRNEQFF. The CDR3 region has the DNA TGTGCCAGCAGCCGGACAGGGCGAAATGAGCAGTTCTTC. The chain combines TRBV7-3 with TRBJ2-1; TRBD1 matches 8 bases. This CDR3 spans 13 amino acids. Germline V gene lookup returns CDR1 SGHTA and CDR2 FQGTGA. Germline trimming cut 5 bases from V and 7 bases from J; bases unmatched to any gene: 4.

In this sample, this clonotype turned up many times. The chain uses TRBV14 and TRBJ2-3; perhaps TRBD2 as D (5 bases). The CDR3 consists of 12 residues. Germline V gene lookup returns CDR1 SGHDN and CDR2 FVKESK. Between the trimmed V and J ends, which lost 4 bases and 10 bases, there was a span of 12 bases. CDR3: CASSPRGYSQYF. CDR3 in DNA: TGTGCCAGCAGCCCTCGAGGGTACTCGCAGTATTTT. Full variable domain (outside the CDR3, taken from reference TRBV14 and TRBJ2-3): EAGVTQFPSHSVIEKGQTVTLRCDPISGHDNLYWYRRVMGKEIKFLLHFVKESKQDESGMPNNRFLAERTGGTYSTLKVQPAELEDSGVYFCASSPRGYSQYFGPGTRLTVL.

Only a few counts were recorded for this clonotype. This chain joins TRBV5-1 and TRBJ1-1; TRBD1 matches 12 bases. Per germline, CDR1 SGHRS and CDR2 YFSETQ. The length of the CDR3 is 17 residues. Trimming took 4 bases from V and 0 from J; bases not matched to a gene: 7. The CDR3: CASSLAGQGALNTEAFF. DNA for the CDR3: TGCGCCAGCAGCCTGGCGGGACAGGGGGCTTTGAACACTGAAGCTTTCTTT.

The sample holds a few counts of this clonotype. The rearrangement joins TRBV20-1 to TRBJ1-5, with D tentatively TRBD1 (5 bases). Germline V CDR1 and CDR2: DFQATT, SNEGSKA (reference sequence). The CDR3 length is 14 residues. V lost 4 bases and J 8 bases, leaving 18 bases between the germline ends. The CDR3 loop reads CSATIGLGGEPQHF. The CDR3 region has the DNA TGCAGTGCTACTATAGGTCTGGGGGGGGAGCCCCAGCATTTT.

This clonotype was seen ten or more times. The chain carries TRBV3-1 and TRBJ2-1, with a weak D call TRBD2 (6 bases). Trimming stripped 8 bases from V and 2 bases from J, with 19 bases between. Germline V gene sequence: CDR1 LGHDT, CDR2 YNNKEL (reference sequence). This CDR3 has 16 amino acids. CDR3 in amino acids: CASGISAGGTYNEQFF. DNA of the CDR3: TGTGCCAGCGGAATTTCAGCGGGCGGAACCTACAATGAGCAGTTCTTC.

For the CDR3, the DNA is TGTGCCAGCTCACCACCCGGACTAGCGGGAGGCTCTGAGCAGTTCTTC. Residues: CASSPPGLAGGSEQFF. This chain joins TRBV18 and TRBJ2-1; 14 positions match TRBD2. Trimming cost V 0 bases and J 9 bases; bases outside gene matches: 4. CDR1 and CDR2 (germline): KGHSH, LQKENI. The CDR3 length is 16 residues.

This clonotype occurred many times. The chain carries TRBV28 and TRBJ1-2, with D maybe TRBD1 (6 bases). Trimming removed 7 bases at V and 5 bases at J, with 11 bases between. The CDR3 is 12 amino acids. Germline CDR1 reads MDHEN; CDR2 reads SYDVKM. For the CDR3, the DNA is TGTGCCAGCAAACAGGGCATGTATGGCTACACCTTC. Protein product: CASKQGMYGYTF.

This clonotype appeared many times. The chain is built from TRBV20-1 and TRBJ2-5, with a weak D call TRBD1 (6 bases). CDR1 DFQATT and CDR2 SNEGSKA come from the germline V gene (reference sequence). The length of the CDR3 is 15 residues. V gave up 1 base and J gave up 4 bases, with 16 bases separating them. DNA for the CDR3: TGCAGTGCTAGAGTCCGGGACACGGGAAGAGAGACCCAGTACTTC. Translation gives CSARVRDTGRETQYF.

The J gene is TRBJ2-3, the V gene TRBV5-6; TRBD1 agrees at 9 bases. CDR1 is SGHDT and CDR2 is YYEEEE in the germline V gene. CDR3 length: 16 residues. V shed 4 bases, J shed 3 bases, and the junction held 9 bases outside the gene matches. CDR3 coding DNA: TGTGCCAGCAGCCCCGCACAGGGGGCTAGGACAGATACGCAGTATTTT. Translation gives CASSPAQGARTDTQYF.

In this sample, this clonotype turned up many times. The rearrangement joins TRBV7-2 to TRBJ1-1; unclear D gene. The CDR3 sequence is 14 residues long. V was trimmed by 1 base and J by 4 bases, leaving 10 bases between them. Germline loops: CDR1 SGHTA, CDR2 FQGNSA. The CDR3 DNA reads TGTGCCAGCAGCTTAGGTGGGTCGGGCACTGAAGCTTTCTTT. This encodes CASSLGGSGTEAFF. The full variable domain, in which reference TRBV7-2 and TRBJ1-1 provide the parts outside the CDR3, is GAGVSQSPSNKVTEKGKDVELRCDPISGHTALYWYRQSLGQGLEFLIYFQGNSAPDKSGLPSDRFSAERTGGSVSTLTIQRTQQEDSAVYLCASSLGGSGTEAFFGQGTRLTVV.

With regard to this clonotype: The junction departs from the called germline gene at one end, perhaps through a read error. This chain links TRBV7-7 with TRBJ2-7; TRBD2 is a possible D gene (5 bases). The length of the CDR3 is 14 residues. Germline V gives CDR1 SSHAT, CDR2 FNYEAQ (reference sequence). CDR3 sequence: CASSVDSFSYEQYF. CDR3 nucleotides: TGTGCTAGCAGCGTGGACTCCTTCTCCTACGAGCAGTACTTC. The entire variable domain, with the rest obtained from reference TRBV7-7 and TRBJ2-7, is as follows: GAGVSQSPRYKVTKRGQDVTLRCDPISSHATLYWYQQALGQGPEFLTYFNYEAQPDKSGLPSDRFSAERPEGSISTLTIQRTEQRDSAMYRCASSVDSFSYEQYFGPGTRLTVT.

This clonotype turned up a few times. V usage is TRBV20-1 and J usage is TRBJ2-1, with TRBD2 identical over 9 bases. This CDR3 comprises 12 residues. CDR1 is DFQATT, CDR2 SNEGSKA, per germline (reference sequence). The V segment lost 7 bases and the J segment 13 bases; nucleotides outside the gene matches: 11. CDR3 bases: TGCAGTGGAGGGACTAGCCCAATCCCCCAGTTCTTC. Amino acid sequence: CSGGTSPIPQFF.

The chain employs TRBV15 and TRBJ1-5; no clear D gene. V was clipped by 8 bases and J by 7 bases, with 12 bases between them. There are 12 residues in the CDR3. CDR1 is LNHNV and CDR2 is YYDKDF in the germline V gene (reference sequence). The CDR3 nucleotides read TGTGCCACCGGGATGAGTGAACAGCCCCAGCATTTT. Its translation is CATGMSEQPQHF.

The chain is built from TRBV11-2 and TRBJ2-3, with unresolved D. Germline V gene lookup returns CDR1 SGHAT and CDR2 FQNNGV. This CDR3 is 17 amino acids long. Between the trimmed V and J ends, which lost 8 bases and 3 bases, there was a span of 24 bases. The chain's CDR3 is CASGKARSPPPTDTQYF. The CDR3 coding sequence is TGTGCCAGCGGCAAGGCCCGTAGTCCCCCCCCTACAGATACGCAGTATTTT.

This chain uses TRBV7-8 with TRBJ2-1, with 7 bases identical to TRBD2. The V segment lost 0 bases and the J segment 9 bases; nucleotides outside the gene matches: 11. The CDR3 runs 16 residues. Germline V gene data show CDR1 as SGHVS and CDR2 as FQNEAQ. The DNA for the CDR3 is TGTGCCAGCAGCTTAGCGTGGGGGACTACTGGGGGTGAGCAGTTCTTC. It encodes CASSLAWGTTGGEQFF. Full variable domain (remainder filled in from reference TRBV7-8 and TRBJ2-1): GAGVSQSPRYKVAKRGQDVALRCDPISGHVSLFWYQQALGQGPEFLTYFQNEAQLDKSGLPSDRFFAERPEGSVSTLKIQRTQQEDSAVYLCASSLAWGTTGGEQFFGPGTRLTVL.

The CDR3 nucleotides are TGCAGTGCTCACGTTAGCAGGGGGCTCTCTGAAGCTTTCTTT. It codes for CSAHVSRGLSEAFF. V and J are TRBV20-1 and TRBJ1-1; TRBD1 aligns across 8 bases. The germline V gene has CDR1 DFQATT and CDR2 SNEGSKA (reference sequence). The trim removed 5 bases at V and 6 bases at J, leaving 11 bases unmatched. CDR3 length: 14 residues.